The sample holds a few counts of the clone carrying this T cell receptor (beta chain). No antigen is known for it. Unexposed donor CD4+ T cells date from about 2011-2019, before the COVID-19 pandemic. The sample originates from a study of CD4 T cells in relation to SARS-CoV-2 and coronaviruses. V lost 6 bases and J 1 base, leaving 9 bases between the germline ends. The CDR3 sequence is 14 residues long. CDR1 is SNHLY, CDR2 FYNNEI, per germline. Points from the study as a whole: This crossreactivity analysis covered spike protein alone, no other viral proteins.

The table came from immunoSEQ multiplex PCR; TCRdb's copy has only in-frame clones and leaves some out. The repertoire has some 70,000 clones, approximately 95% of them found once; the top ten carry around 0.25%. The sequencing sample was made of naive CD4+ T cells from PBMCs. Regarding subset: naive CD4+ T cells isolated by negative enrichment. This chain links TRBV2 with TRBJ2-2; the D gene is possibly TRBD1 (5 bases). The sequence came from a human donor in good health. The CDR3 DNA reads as TGTGCCAGCAGCGACAGACGGAACACCGGGGAGCTGTTTTTT. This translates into CASSDRRNTGELFF.